This T cell receptor beta chain was retrieved from a study of blood T cell repertoires in COVID-19 (dated by TCRdb to 2019 to 2021). Regarding the complete study: Samples covering the acute and convalescent phases of COVID-19 were provided by collaborators in the United States, Italy and Spain. The material from the prospective study consisted of cDNA or gDNA derived from T cells, B-cell-depleted T cells, or PBMCs. Subjects who had been exposed to COVID-19, were actively infected with it, or had recovered from it provided the deeply sampled blood TCRbeta repertoires that made up the dataset. The repertoires were released in a freely available public database intended as a resource for research on the immune response to SARS-CoV-2. The samples were drawn from two sources: the first 160 participants of the ongoing ImmuneRACE study, and over 1,000 subjects contributed by 6 global collaborators. A de-identified subject ID, COVID-19 status, age in years and sex were almost always included in the sample metadata. Where available, HLA class I and class II types were obtained from metadata supplied by the sample provider rather than from assay-based typing.

Overall results and qualifications from the work: Clinical and demographic metadata were provided uncurated, with the amount varying by source and participant.

TCRbeta CDR3 regions were amplified from genomic DNA by means of the immunoSEQ Assay, a bias-controlled multiplex PCR. In the source study's methods: The number of nucleated cells in each sample was estimated by amplification of reference gene primers within the assay. To quantify the absolute abundance of each unique TCRbeta CDR3 rearrangement, sequence reads were collapsed and filtered. For each sample, productive Simpson clonality was calculated as the square root of Simpson's diversity index across productive rearrangements. This is the immuneACCESS table as TCRdb keeps it, with only in-frame sequences that have V and J called. A part of the clones is gone; compared with another copy, unresolved V genes explain less than half, and the rest is unexplained. The V and J calls and clone size come from that table; D and trimming were worked out from the DNA. The sample profile shows about 120,000 clones; approximately 85% of them were found once. The top ten constitute 27% of the sample.

Each collaborating institution followed its own protocols to collect whole blood in K2EDTA tubes. Collaborator samples were shipped for TCRbeta analysis as frozen whole blood, isolated PBMCs, or DNA extracted from either sample type. Regarding this clone: Its antigen is unknown. Per-base qualities were not stored, and no clone one base away is much larger.

The cysteine opens and the phenylalanine closes a CDR3 of 13 amino acids. Only the CDR3 DNA stays, 39 bases, in frame from base 1. Deletion took 5 bases off V and 6 bases off J, with a span of 10 bases between the germline ends. Reading the germline V gene (reference sequence) gives CDR1 LNHDA and CDR2 SQIVND. The chain couples TRBV19 to TRBJ1-4, with the D gene not clear enough to name. The sequencing input was peripheral blood. The origin of this receptor is a woman aged 80 or over with acute or convalescent COVID-19. The CDR3 region reads CASSFFQDEKLFF. The bases read TGTGCCAGTAGTTTTTTTCAGGATGAAAAACTGTTTTTT. The variable domain in full, with residues beyond the CDR3 obtained from the reference TRBV19 and TRBJ1-4 genes, is DGGITQSPKYLFRKEGQNVTLSCEQNLNHDAMYWYRQDPGQGLRLIYYSQIVNDFQKGDIAEGYSVSREKKESFPLTVTSAQKNPTAFYLCASSFFQDEKLFFGSGTQLSVL.